Presented here are 2 T cell receptor beta chains from one specimen sequenced in a study of Graves' ophthalmopathy and Graves' hyperthyroidism. TCR beta CDR3 amplification used RNA transcripts. HTBI primers were used in a first-round RT-PCR, which preceded a second-round multiplex PCR. One entry per CDR3 protein results from TCRdb running MiXCR on the multiplex PCR reads. Seen here are 500,000 to 700,000 distinct CDR3 sequences, 22% observed once, and the top ten hold roughly 7.4%. The sample consisted of peripheral blood. Receptors were obtained from a woman under 30 with stable Graves' hyperthyroidism. Some clones in this sample may be carry-over from other donors' samples.

The rearrangement uses TRBV11-2 and TRBJ2-3; 7 bases are a match to TRBD1. Germline V gives CDR1 SGHAT, CDR2 FQNNGV. The CDR3 is made up of 16 amino acids. Germline trimming cut 5 bases from V and 1 base from J; bases unmatched to any gene: 9. This chain's CDR3 is CASSAGGYGGTDTQYF. CDR3 in DNA: TGTGCCAGCAGCGCAGGGGGTTATGGCGGCACAGATACGCAGTATTTT.

This clonotype was observed at least ten times. The rearrangement links TRBV30 to TRBJ2-7; TRBD1 matches 7 bases. After removal of 2 bases from V and 5 bases from J, the junction contained 6 bases not matched to a gene. The CDR3 spans 13 residues. The germline gives CDR1 GTSNPN, CDR2 SVGIG (reference sequence). This chain's CDR3 is CAWSPGQVHEQYF. The CDR3 DNA sequence: TGTGCCTGGAGTCCAGGACAGGTCCACGAGCAGTACTTC.